Listed here is a single T cell receptor beta chain. Its antigen remains undetermined. It has no much larger one-base neighbor in the sample; base qualities were not kept. The sample is drawn from a study of beta chain features in type 1 diabetes (dated by TCRdb to the late 2010s). Study-wide context: No differences in mean age, gender distribution, total cell number or subset yield were found between patients and healthy donors. A total of 107,917,701 sorted cells were examined across all samples, and the number of cells per subset was strongly correlated with RNA yield. In the study, recently diagnosed type 1 diabetes patients and matched healthy donors were compared on the TCRB repertoires of their sorted circulating CD4+ T cell subsets. Regulatory and stem cell-like memory subsets were obtained from only 8 patients and about 8 healthy donors, while naive and central memory subsets were obtained from all 30 or so donors.

V was cut back by 7 bases and J by 8 bases, leaving a gap of 19 bases between them. From the cysteine through the phenylalanine, the CDR3 covers 14 amino acids. Only CDR3 DNA remains: 42 bases, in frame from the first base. CDR1 MNHEY and CDR2 SVGAGI were looked up in the germline V gene. A single peripheral blood draw of 95 to 150 mL on average was collected from each donor into heparinised tubes. A BD FACSAria II was used to sort naive, central memory, regulatory and stem cell-like memory CD4+ T cells with a panel that included CD45RO, CCR7, CD25, CD127, CD95 and CD27. All sorted populations exceeded 98% purity. PBMCs were isolated immediately by Lymphoprep density gradient centrifugation and stained directly without culture. Samples were stained and sorted in pairs, with one healthy donor and one patient per experiment, so that batch effects were minimized. The entire amount of isolated RNA was reverse transcribed using the High Capacity cDNA Reverse Transcription Kit, so the sequenced TCRB transcripts were expressed ones. Survey-depth immunoSEQ sequencing was performed on stem cell-like memory T cell samples, with an average of about 1 million total reads per sample. After sorted cells were lysed in RLT buffer, RNA was extracted with DNase-treated RNeasy Micro or Mini kits, with the choice depending on cell number. To prevent cross-contamination, each cell subset was processed individually, whereas patient and healthy donor samples were processed jointly. TCRB sequences were amplified from cDNA with the immunoSEQ multiplex PCR, producing 87-bp fragments spanning the CDR3 region. Sequencing of the amplicons was performed on the Illumina HiSeq platform. The source study handled its data this way. Synthetic template baselines were used to correct PCR bias computationally, reads within Hamming distance 2 were collapsed together, and singletons that could not be merged were discarded. Reads were aligned against IMGT so that V, D and J genes, CDR3 length and insertions or deletions at six rearrangement sites could be assigned. Within each subset, clonotype counts were normalized to sorted cell number, after which true diversity and Gini coefficients were computed with the tcR R package. The overlap coefficient, calculated on TCRB nucleotide sequences, was used to measure repertoire sharing. Imported from immuneACCESS, the table was reduced by TCRdb to in-frame sequences with V and J called. These copies leave out some clones; in studies compared against another copy, an unresolved V gene accounts for under half, and the cause of the remainder is not known. The V and J calls and clone size are taken from that table; D and trimming were inferred from the DNA. A total of about 16,000 clones appear in this sample, approximately 50% of them only once. Roughly 0.45% of the sample lies in the top ten.

Results and caveats for the whole study, not just this receptor: A moderate but significant shortening of TCRB CDR3 length was observed in type 1 diabetes patients in all four CD4+ subsets. Sequencing cDNA rather than genomic DNA could over-represent highly expressing activated cells, although activation and CD3 levels did not differ between groups. Only small numbers of individuals were included in the HLA sub-analyses, which left unresolved whether HLA type had any influence on TCRB rearrangement. Patients with type 1 diabetes made fewer insertions and deleted more nucleotides at VDJ recombination sites, implying thymic rearrangement abnormalities. PCR might favor shorter templates, but patient and control samples were amplified and corrected together, so any skew would affect both groups equally. Naive, central memory and regulatory TCRB repertoires appeared more similar among patients than among healthy donors.

Sequencing was carried out using stem cell memory CD4+ T cells from blood. In the paper's terms, the cell subset or site label means: stem cell-like memory CD4+ T cells. This clonotype was obtained from a woman younger than 30 in good health. Recombination joined TRBV6-5 with TRBJ2-3, with the D gene uncertain. The nucleotide sequence reads TGTGCCAGCACCTCTATCACAGCCGTGGGTACGCAGTATTTT. This codes for CASTSITAVGTQYF.